This T cell receptor beta chain originates from a study of Ad26.COV2.S vaccination and SARS-CoV-2 variants. Study information: Ad26.COV2.S, an intramuscular injection, was given once or twice 56 days apart.

The treatment here: some 20 received Ad26.COV2.S at low or high dose, single or two shots; 5 received placebo; per-sample allocation not given. Collection of samples fell on day 63 after the first vaccine or placebo injection. Donor was an adult aged 18-55 years in Boston. SARS-CoV-2 spike from the Wuhan strain was encoded by the vaccine, an Ad26 vector. The germline gives CDR1 SEHNR, CDR2 FQNEAQ (reference sequence). Trimming cost V 3 bases and J 7 bases, with 16 bases left between them. This CDR3 spans 14 amino acids. On this clone: What it binds is unknown.

The assay was immunoSEQ multiplex PCR, and TCRdb's table has in-frame clones only and misses some. The sample gives 360,000 or so clones, about 89% of which show up once; under 2% is in the top ten. Study results and caveats: Placebo and vaccine recipients had non-spike TCR breadth that was similar.

The TCR was taken from a person aged 18-60 years who received the Ad26.COV2.S COVID-19 vaccine or a placebo. The sequencing used peripheral blood, collected in a trial of Ad26.COV2.S vaccine versus placebo. The chain combines TRBV7-9 with TRBJ2-7; possibly TRBD1 for D (6 bases). The CDR3 is CASSFRTELREQYF. The CDR3, as DNA: TGTGCCAGCAGCTTTAGGACAGAACTTAGGGAGCAGTACTTC.